A selection of T cell receptor beta chains follows, all from one sample in a study of shared clonotypes between healthy human individuals. The data were produced by immunoSEQ multiplex PCR, yet TCRdb's version contains in-frame clones alone and is incomplete. The sample has fewer than 650,000 clones, roughly four fifths seen once. The sample taken for sequencing was PBMCs. These receptors originate from a woman in her thirties or forties in good health. Some clones in this sample may be carry-over from other donors' samples. The CDR3 runs from the conserved cysteine through the conserved F or W. D genes are given only for firm matches. Size tells how often a clone was seen (once, few, many) or the class of an expanded clone, and some rows leave it out.

-,-,TRBV21-1,TRBJ2-1,TGTGCCAGCAGCAAAGGTATTAGCGGGGCTTCATGCTCCTACAATGAGCAGTTCTTC,CASSKGISGASCSYNEQFF
-,-,TRBV28,TRBJ1-1,TGTGCCAGCAGGACAACAGAGAACACTGAAGCTTTCTTT,CASRTTENTEAFF
TRBD1,-,TRBV7-9,TRBJ2-7,TGTGCCAGCAGCACTGACAGGGGGTCCTACGAGCAGTACTTC,CASSTDRGSYEQYF
-,-,TRBV25-1,TRBJ2-2,TGTGCCAGCAGTGAACCCGGACAGTACACCGGGGAGCTGTTTTTT,CASSEPGQYTGELFF
TRBD2,few,TRBV11-3,TRBJ2-7,TGTGCCAGCAGCCCCGGACGGACTAGCGGCTACGAGCAGTACTTC,CASSPGRTSGYEQYF
-,few,TRBV29-1,TRBJ1-1,TGCAGCCTTAACCCGTCCCCGGACACTGAAGCTTTCTTT,CSLNPSPDTEAFF
-,once,TRBV30,TRBJ2-3,TGTGCCTGGAGTCCCTCTCCCCCGGATACGCAGTATTTT,CAWSPSPPDTQYF
-,few,TRBV7-2,TRBJ1-1,TGTGCCAGCAGCTTAGCCGGCCCCTTGGACACTGAAGCTTTCTTT,CASSLAGPLDTEAFF
-,-,TRBV29-1,TRBJ2-7,TGCAGCGTTACAGGGGGGGGCTCCTACGAGCAGTACTTC,CSVTGGGSYEQYF
TRBD1,once,TRBV11-2,TRBJ1-1,TGTGCCAGCAGCTTAGCGAGACAGGGAGGAATGAACACTGAAGCTTTCTTT,CASSLARQGGMNTEAFF
-,-,TRBV6-4,TRBJ2-6,TGTGCCAGCAGTGGCAAGGGAGGGGCCAACGTCCTGACTTTC,CASSGKGGANVLTF
TRBD2,-,TRBV11-3,TRBJ2-1,TGTGCCAGCAGCTTAGATTCCCTGCGGGAGGTACCCTACAATGAGCAGTTCTTC,CASSLDSLREVPYNEQFF
-,many,TRBV7-9,TRBJ2-2,TGTGCCAGCAGCTTTGATTACACCGGGGAGCTGTTTTTT,CASSFDYTGELFF
-,-,TRBV5-4,TRBJ2-7,TGTGCCAGCAGCTTGGGGACAGCCACTTCCTACGAGCAGTACTTC,CASSLGTATSYEQYF
-,-,TRBV28,TRBJ1-2,TGTGCCACCACTCTTACTAACTATGGCTACACCTTC,CATTLTNYGYTF
TRBD2,-,TRBV5-6,TRBJ2-5,TGTGCCAGCAGCGCCTCAGGCGGGAGTGGGGAGACCCAGTACTTC,CASSASGGSGETQYF
-,-,TRBV29-1,TRBJ2-3,TGCAGCGTTCGTGGGAGCACAGATACGCAGTATTTT,CSVRGSTDTQYF
-,once,TRBV7-9,TRBJ1-2,TGTGCCAGCAGCCCCACCAGGGACACCGGACCTCTATCGCGAGGCTACACCTTC,CASSPTRDTGPLSRGYTF
TRBD2,-,TRBV19,TRBJ2-1,TGTGCCAGTAGTATCGCCCGACTAGCGGGAGGTTATGAGCAGTTCTTC,CASSIARLAGGYEQFF
TRBD1,once,TRBV6-5,TRBJ1-3,TGTGCCAGCAGTGGGGACAGGGGGCCTGGAAACACCATATATTTT,CASSGDRGPGNTIYF
-,-,TRBV28,TRBJ2-7,TGTGCCAGCAGCTTGCTGGGGGTCCACGAGCAGTACTTC,CASSLLGVHEQYF
TRBD1,-,TRBV5-6,TRBJ2-1,TGTGCCAGCAGCTTGGAACCGGGACAGATCAATGAGCAGTTCTTC,CASSLEPGQINEQFF
TRBD1,-,TRBV5-1,TRBJ2-7,TGCGCCAGCAGCCCTCCGACAGGGGCCCTGGAGCAGTACTTC,CASSPPTGALEQYF
-,-,TRBV27,TRBJ2-1,TGTGCCAGCAGTCCACCATCGGACACGGTCCTTTACAATGAGCAGTTCTTC,CASSPPSDTVLYNEQFF
-,-,TRBV15,TRBJ2-6,TGTGCCACCAGCGTCCTATCGGGCCCCTCTGGGGCCAACGTCCTGACTTTC,CATSVLSGPSGANVLTF
-,-,TRBV5-6,TRBJ2-3,TGTGCCAGCAGCTTGGAGTTCCCCTTCACAGATACGCAGTATTTT,CASSLEFPFTDTQYF
TRBD1,few,TRBV29-1,TRBJ1-1,TGCAGCGTCTCCGCGTCCGGGACAGGGTTGGGCACTGAAGCTTTCTTT,CSVSASGTGLGTEAFF
-,-,TRBV9,TRBJ1-1,TGTGCCAGCAGCGTAGTGGGCCAGAACACTGAAGCTTTCTTT,CASSVVGQNTEAFF
-,-,TRBV5-6,TRBJ2-1,TGTGCCAGCAGCTTGTTGACGGCCGGGGTCAATGAGCAGTTCTTC,CASSLLTAGVNEQFF
TRBD1,-,TRBV6-5,TRBJ1-5,TGTGCCAGCAGCCAAACCGGGACAGGGAATCAGCCCCAGCATTTT,CASSQTGTGNQPQHF
-,-,TRBV2,TRBJ2-1,TGTGCCAGCAGGGGTAGCTATAGCTCCTACAATGAGCAGTTCTTC,CASRGSYSSYNEQFF
TRBD1,few,TRBV5-5,TRBJ2-6,TGTGCCAGCAGCTACGGGACAGCCGGGGCCAACGTCCTGACTTTC,CASSYGTAGANVLTF
TRBD2,-,TRBV7-2,TRBJ2-3,TGTGCCAGCAGCTTATGGGCTAGCGGGAGCACAGATACGCAGTATTTT,CASSLWASGSTDTQYF
-,-,TRBV30,TRBJ2-3,TGTGCCTGGACAGGGAGCACAGATACGCAGTATTTT,CAWTGSTDTQYF
-,once,TRBV27,TRBJ2-7,TGTGCCAGCAGTTTATTATCGACAGGCTTCACCGAGCAGTACTTC,CASSLLSTGFTEQYF
-,many,TRBV7-3,TRBJ2-1,TGTGCCAGCAGCTACACTAGTTTCAATGAGCAGTTCTTC,CASSYTSFNEQFF
-,-,TRBV30,TRBJ1-3,TGTGCCTGGAGTGTCGGGGGTGCTGGAAACACCATATATTTT,CAWSVGGAGNTIYF
TRBD1,once,TRBV10-3,TRBJ2-7,TGTGCCATCAGAGCCGGGACAGGGGCGGAAGAGCAGTACTTC,CAIRAGTGAEEQYF
TRBD1,-,TRBV7-2,TRBJ1-4,TGTGCCAGCAGCACAACAGGGGGGACTAATGAAAAACTGTTTTTT,CASSTTGGTNEKLFF
-,many,TRBV6-1,TRBJ2-7,TGTGCCAGCGGCAGGGTTTACGAGCAGTACTTC,CASGRVYEQYF
-,many,TRBV7-9,TRBJ2-7,TGTGCCAGCAGCTTCGGGACGGAATACGAGCAGTACTTC,CASSFGTEYEQYF